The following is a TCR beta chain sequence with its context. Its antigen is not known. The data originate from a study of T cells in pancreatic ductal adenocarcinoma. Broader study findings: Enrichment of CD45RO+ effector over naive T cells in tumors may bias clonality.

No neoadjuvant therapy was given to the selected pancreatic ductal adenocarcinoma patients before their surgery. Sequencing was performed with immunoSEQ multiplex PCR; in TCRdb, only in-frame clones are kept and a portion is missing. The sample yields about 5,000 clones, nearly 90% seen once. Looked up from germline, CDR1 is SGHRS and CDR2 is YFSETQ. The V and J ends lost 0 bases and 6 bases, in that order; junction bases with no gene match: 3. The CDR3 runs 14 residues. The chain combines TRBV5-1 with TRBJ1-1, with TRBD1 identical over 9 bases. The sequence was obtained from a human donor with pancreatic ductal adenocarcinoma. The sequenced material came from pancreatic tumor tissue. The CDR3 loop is CASSLGTGVPEAFF. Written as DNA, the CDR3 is TGCGCCAGCAGCTTGGGGACAGGGGTTCCTGAAGCTTTCTTT.